A single sample gave rise to the 15 T cell receptor beta chains below, sequenced in a study of T cell changes during pregnancy in multiple sclerosis. Here immunoSEQ multiplex PCR was the method, and the copy in TCRdb shows in-frame clones only, minus some. Here the sample spans around 40,000 clones, around 93% being singletons. Specimen: CD4+ T cells from peripheral blood mononuclear cells, collected in the third trimester of pregnancy. The receptor set was obtained from a female donor with multiple sclerosis, enrolled in a pregnancy study.

The chain carries TRBV7-2 and TRBJ1-2; D remains ambiguous. CDR3 length equals 15 residues. Trimming removed 2 bases from V and 4 bases from J, with 14 bases in between. The germline V gene encodes CDR1 SGHTA and CDR2 FQGNSA. The CDR3 DNA is TGTGCCAGCAGCTTACAAAACGGAGGACCCTATGGCTACACCTTC. This encodes CASSLQNGGPYGYTF.

The rearrangement links TRBV19 to TRBJ2-4, with 7 nucleotides matching TRBD1. The V gene end was trimmed by 1 base and the J gene end by 2 bases; junction bases not matched to a gene: 8. CDR1 is LNHDA, CDR2 SQIVND, per germline (reference sequence). The length of the CDR3 is 17 residues. CDR3 amino acids: CASSIGRDSSPKNIQYF. DNA for the CDR3: TGTGCCAGTAGTATAGGCCGGGACAGTAGCCCCAAAAACATTCAGTACTTC.

The J gene is TRBJ2-3, the V gene TRBV6-6, with D perhaps matching TRBD2 (5 bases). CDR3 length equals 14 residues. V was cut by 5 bases and J by 6 bases, with 15 bases left in between. CDR1 and CDR2 (germline): MNHNY, SVGAGI (reference sequence). As DNA, the CDR3 is TGTGCCAGCAGTCCCCTAAAGAGGGCGGATACGCAGTATTTT. It codes for CASSPLKRADTQYF.

CDR3 sequence reads: CASSPGERGPETQYF. DNA of the CDR3: TGTGCCAGCAGCCCTGGTGAGAGGGGGCCAGAGACCCAGTACTTC. This sequence joins TRBV5-8 and TRBJ2-5; 7 positions match TRBD1. Germline V gene sequence: CDR1 SGHTS, CDR2 YDEGEE. The V gene end was trimmed by 4 bases and the J gene end by 4 bases; junction bases not matched to a gene: 10. CDR3 size: 15 residues.

The J gene is TRBJ2-7, the V gene TRBV5-1; D is possibly TRBD2 (5 bases). With 4 bases removed from V and 1 base from J, the gap between germline ends came to 9 bases. The V gene's germline CDR1 is SGHRS and CDR2 YFSETQ. CDR3 size: 13 residues. Here the CDR3 DNA reads TGCGCCAGCAGCATTTCGGGGTCCTACGAGCAGTACTTC. Protein product: CASSISGSYEQYF.

The chain is built from TRBV18 and TRBJ1-5; D possibly corresponds to TRBD1 (6 bases). Germline V gene data show CDR1 as KGHSH and CDR2 as LQKENI. The CDR3 length is 15 residues. V was shortened by 3 bases and J by 5 bases, with 14 bases between the two germline ends. CDR3 bases: TGTGCCAGCTCACCTCAACAGGGCGAGGATCAGCCCCAGCATTTT. Translated: CASSPQQGEDQPQHF.

The V and J genes are TRBV28 and TRBJ1-5; D may be TRBD1 (5 bases). The germline V and J ends were trimmed by 6 bases and 2 bases, with 14 bases remaining between them. This CDR3 contains 15 residues. From germline, CDR1 is MDHEN and CDR2 SYDVKM. In DNA, the CDR3 is TGTGCCAGCAGCATGGACACCCCTGGCAATCAGCCCCAGCATTTT. Translation: CASSMDTPGNQPQHF. The whole variable domain, filled in from reference TRBV28 and TRBJ1-5, reads DVKVTQSSRYLVKRTGEKVFLECVQDMDHENMFWYRQDPGLGLRLIYFSYDVKMKEKGDIPEGYSVSREKKERFSLILESASTNQTSMYLCASSMDTPGNQPQHFGDGTRLSIL.

J is TRBJ1-2 and V is TRBV28, with 8 bases lining up with TRBD1. Trimming took 2 bases from V and 3 from J; bases not matched to a gene: 5. The CDR3 spans 15 residues. Germline V CDR1 and CDR2: MDHEN, SYDVKM. The CDR3 DNA follows: TGTGCCAGCAGTTTACACAGGGGGGGGGACTATGGCTACACCTTC. It codes for CASSLHRGGDYGYTF.

The genes are TRBV20-1 and TRBJ1-1; D gene ambiguous. Germline V gives CDR1 DFQATT, CDR2 SNEGSKA (reference sequence). The CDR3 spans 11 residues. Trimming took off 1 base at V and 5 bases at J, with 5 bases between the two ends. CDR3 sequence reads: CSARGQTEAFF. CDR3 nucleotides: TGCAGTGCTAGAGGTCAGACTGAAGCTTTCTTT.

The chain joins TRBV5-6 to TRBJ1-4; unclear D gene. The CDR3 runs to 15 residues. With 1 base removed from V and 8 bases from J, the gap between germline ends came to 15 bases. The germline CDR1 and CDR2 sequences are SGHDT and YYEEEE. DNA for the CDR3: TGTGCCAGCAGCTTGAATTATATAGATGTGGAAAAACTGTTTTTT. This codes for CASSLNYIDVEKLFF.

The chain links TRBV4-2 to TRBJ2-3; D perhaps matches TRBD2 (7 bases). The CDR3 has 15 residues. Germline CDR1 is LGHNA and CDR2 is YNFKEQ. V was shortened by 4 bases and J by 2 bases, with 13 bases between the two germline ends. As DNA, the CDR3 is TGTGCCAGCAGCCCGGTGGGGGGGGCCACAGATACGCAGTATTTT. Translating it yields CASSPVGGATDTQYF.

This chain uses TRBV4-1 with TRBJ2-3, with TRBD2 matching over 7 bases. The CDR3 spans 17 residues. Germline V gene sequence: CDR1 MGHRA, CDR2 YSYEKL. J was trimmed by 1 base and V by 6 bases; bases with no gene match: 13. The CDR3 here is CASSKQVGGTGTDTQYF. CDR3 in DNA: TGCGCCAGCAGTAAACAAGTCGGGGGGACGGGCACAGATACGCAGTATTTT.

V and J are TRBV5-1 and TRBJ1-1; D is possibly TRBD1 (5 bases). Germline values: CDR1 SGHRS, CDR2 YFSETQ. The V end was cut by 4 bases, the J end by 0 bases, with 13 bases between. The CDR3 covers 15 residues. This CDR3 reads CASSPNDRLNTEAFF. CDR3 nucleotides: TGCGCCAGCAGCCCCAATGACAGATTGAACACTGAAGCTTTCTTT.

The chain is built from TRBV2 and TRBJ2-3, with TRBD2 matching 10 bases. The germline CDR1 and CDR2 sequences are SNHLY and FYNNEI. The ends lost 5 bases at V and 6 bases at J; junction bases unmatched: 5. The CDR3 spans 14 residues. Here the CDR3 reads CASSRAGGSDTQYF. The CDR3, as DNA: TGTGCCAGCAGTCGAGCGGGAGGGTCGGATACGCAGTATTTT.

Only one count was recorded for this clone. This chain joins TRBV4-1 and TRBJ2-5; TRBD2 agrees at 11 bases. Per the germline V gene, CDR1 is MGHRA and CDR2 is YSYEKL. The V segment lost 4 bases and the J segment 2 bases; nucleotides outside the gene matches: 6. The CDR3 totals 16 residues. The CDR3 bases are TGCGCCAGCAGCCGAGGAGTAGCGGGAGGGCAAGAGACCCAGTACTTC. Its protein is CASSRGVAGGQETQYF.